Listed below are T cell receptor beta chains from one sample, sequenced in a study of cytomegalovirus exposure and HLA in healthy donors. Only in-frame clones appear in the TCRdb table, and some are missing; sequencing was by immunoSEQ multiplex PCR. The sample lists about 160,000 clones; 80% to 85% were seen once. The specimen sequenced was PBMCs. The receptor source for this set is a human donor in good health. Both conserved end residues are part of each CDR3. Fields, in order: D gene, V gene, J gene, clone size, CDR3 DNA, CDR3 protein. A D gene is named only where the DNA matches it firmly. The size field is filled for only some rows; it gives once, few, many or a size class.

>.|TRBV7-2|TRBJ1-1|few
TGTGCCAGCAGCCGACTACGGAACACTGAAGCTTTCTTT
CASSRLRNTEAFF
>.|TRBV7-9|TRBJ1-6|.
TGTGCCAGCAGCTCTCAGTCAAACTATAATTCACCCCTCCACTTT
CASSSQSNYNSPLHF
>.|TRBV5-3|TRBJ1-1|once
TGTGCCAGAAGTTACACGGGTACACCTAGTTGTGACACTGAAGCTTTCTTT
CARSYTGTPSCDTEAFF
>.|TRBV29-1|TRBJ1-2|.
TGCAGCGTTGAAACGGAAGCGTCCGCTGGGGGCTACACCTTC
CSVETEASAGGYTF
>TRBD1|TRBV6-5|TRBJ1-1|.
TGTGCCAGCAGTTCACAGTGGACAGGGGAGGTCACTGAAGCTTTCTTT
CASSSQWTGEVTEAFF
>.|TRBV6-5|TRBJ1-2|.
TGTGCCAGCAGTTACTCTGGAGGGGACCACTATGGCTACACCTTC
CASSYSGGDHYGYTF
>TRBD1|TRBV7-9|TRBJ1-5|.
TGTGCCAGCAGCTTATCCGGGACAGAAAATCAGCCCCAGCATTTT
CASSLSGTENQPQHF
>.|TRBV4-3|TRBJ1-2|.
TGCGCCAGCAGCCAAGCCTTTTCTAACTATGGCTACACCTTC
CASSQAFSNYGYTF
>TRBD2|TRBV27|TRBJ2-1|.
TGTGCCAGCAGTTTGGGGAGCGGGGGGGCGAATGAGCAGTTCTTC
CASSLGSGGANEQFF
>.|TRBV7-2|TRBJ1-4|.
TGTGCCAGCAGCTTAAGCGGGGGGGCCAATGAAAAACTGTTTTTT
CASSLSGGANEKLFF
>TRBD1|TRBV10-1|TRBJ1-2|few
TGCGCCAGCAGCCCCGGGACAGGGTTCTCTGGCTACACCTTC
CASSPGTGFSGYTF
>.|TRBV7-8|TRBJ2-5|.
TGTGCCAGCAGCAGAGGAGGCAGCGAAGAGACCCAGTACTTC
CASSRGGSEETQYF
>TRBD1|TRBV4-3|TRBJ2-1|.
TGCGCCAGCAGCCAATCGACAGGGTTCGATGAGCAGTTCTTC
CASSQSTGFDEQFF
>TRBD1|TRBV19|TRBJ2-2|.
TGTGCCAGTAGTCCGGGGCAGGGGGCAGGGACCGGGGAGCTGTTTTTT
CASSPGQGAGTGELFF
>TRBD1|TRBV6-1|TRBJ1-1|once
TGTGCCAGCAGGGGGACAGGGGGAAGAACTGAAGCTTTCTTT
CASRGTGGRTEAFF
>TRBD1|TRBV7-9|TRBJ2-5|.
TGTGCCAGCAGCTTAGAGGGGGCGGGAGAGACCCAGTACTTC
CASSLEGAGETQYF
>.|TRBV6-6|TRBJ2-7|.
TGTGCCAGCAGTTACTCTAAGCGAAGCAACTCCTACGAGCAGTACTTC
CASSYSKRSNSYEQYF
>.|TRBV11-2|TRBJ1-1|.
TGTGCCAGCAGCGATTCTGACCCCAGGGAGAACACTGAAGCTTTCTTT
CASSDSDPRENTEAFF
>TRBD2|TRBV5-1|TRBJ2-7|.
TGCGCCAGCAGCTTGGTTGCGGGGGTCCACTACGAGCAGTACTTC
CASSLVAGVHYEQYF
>.|TRBV11-3|TRBJ2-5|.
TGTGCCAGCAGCCGGTATGACGTCCAGGGGTTAGAGACCCAGTACTTC
CASSRYDVQGLETQYF
>TRBD2|TRBV11-2|TRBJ2-5|.
TGTGCCAGCAGCCCCTTAGCGGGGGGCTCGGGGACCCAGTACTTC
CASSPLAGGSGTQYF
>.|TRBV11-3|TRBJ1-6|.
TGTGCCAGCAGCTTGGAGGAGAGGTCACCCCTCCACTTT
CASSLEERSPLHF
>.|TRBV7-6|TRBJ1-5|.
TGTGCCAGCAGTCAGGGGCACGGTCAGCCCCAGCATTTT
CASSQGHGQPQHF
>TRBD1|TRBV9|TRBJ1-2|once
TGTGCCAGCAGCCCCGGGACAGCCTATGGCTACACCTTC
CASSPGTAYGYTF
>.|TRBV4-1|TRBJ1-1|once
TGCGCCAGCAGCCGAGGAAAGGGAGGTTTCATGAACACTGAAGCTTTCTTT
CASSRGKGGFMNTEAFF
>TRBD2|TRBV7-8|TRBJ2-3|.
TGTGCCAGCAGCTTATTAGCGGGAGACACTAATTCGCAGTATTTT
CASSLLAGDTNSQYF
>.|TRBV2|TRBJ2-5|.
TGTGCCAGCAGTGTTGGCGGGGTACAAGAGACCCAGTACTTC
CASSVGGVQETQYF
>.|TRBV7-9|TRBJ1-2|once
TGTGCCAGCAGTCCGTCGGGGTGGGATGGCTACACCTTC
CASSPSGWDGYTF
>.|TRBV4-3|TRBJ2-1|.
TGCGCCAGCAGCCGATTGGGAGGAAATGAGCAGTTCTTC
CASSRLGGNEQFF
>TRBD2|TRBV7-2|TRBJ2-5|.
TGTGCCAGCAGCTGGACTAGCTGGGAGACCCAGTACTTC
CASSWTSWETQYF
>.|TRBV27|TRBJ1-5|.
TGTGCCAGCAGTTTTAACCCCCTCGGGAGGGGGGCTGGTCAGCCCCAGCATTTT
CASSFNPLGRGAGQPQHF
>.|TRBV6-5|TRBJ1-4|few
TGTGCCAGCAGTTACTATTCACAACATAATGAAAAACTGTTTTTT
CASSYYSQHNEKLFF
>TRBD1|TRBV5-4|TRBJ2-7|.
TGTGCCAGCAGCGCCTACAGGGGATACGAGCAGTACTTC
CASSAYRGYEQYF
>TRBD2|TRBV19|TRBJ2-1|.
TGTGCCAGTAGTCCGGGACTAGCGGGGATCCATGAGCAGTTCTTC
CASSPGLAGIHEQFF
>TRBD2|TRBV5-1|TRBJ2-3|.
TGCGCCAGCATGCTAGCGGGGGGAAGCACAGATACGCAGTATTTT
CASMLAGGSTDTQYF
>TRBD1|TRBV4-1|TRBJ2-7|.
TGCGCCAGCAGCCGCGACAGGGGGCACGAGCAGTACTTC
CASSRDRGHEQYF
>.|TRBV7-9|TRBJ1-1|once
TGTGCCAGCAGCTGGACAGATTTCAACACTGAAGCTTTCTTT
CASSWTDFNTEAFF
>.|TRBV4-1|TRBJ1-1|.
TGCGCCAGCAGCCAAGATACGGCGGAAAACACTGAAGCTTTCTTT
CASSQDTAENTEAFF